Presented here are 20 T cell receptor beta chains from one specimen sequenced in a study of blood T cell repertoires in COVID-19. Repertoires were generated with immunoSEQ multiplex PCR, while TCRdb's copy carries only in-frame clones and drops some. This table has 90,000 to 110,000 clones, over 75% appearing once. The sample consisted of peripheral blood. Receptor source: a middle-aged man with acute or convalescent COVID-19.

The CDR3 bases are TGTGCCAGCAGCACCGCGTGTACGGGACAGGGAAACAATGAGCAGTTCTTC. Protein sequence: CASSTACTGQGNNEQFF. The chain combines TRBV21-1 with TRBJ2-1; the table's D call of TRBD1 was not tested on the DNA. TRBV21-1 is a pseudogene segment. CDR3 length: 17 residues.

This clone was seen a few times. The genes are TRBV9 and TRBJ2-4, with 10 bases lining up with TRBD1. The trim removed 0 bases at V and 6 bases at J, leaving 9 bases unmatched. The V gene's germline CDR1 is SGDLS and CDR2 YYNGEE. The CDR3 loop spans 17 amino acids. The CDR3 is CASSVGEGTGERNIQYF. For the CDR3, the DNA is TGTGCCAGCAGCGTAGGGGAGGGGACAGGGGAGCGAAACATTCAGTACTTC.

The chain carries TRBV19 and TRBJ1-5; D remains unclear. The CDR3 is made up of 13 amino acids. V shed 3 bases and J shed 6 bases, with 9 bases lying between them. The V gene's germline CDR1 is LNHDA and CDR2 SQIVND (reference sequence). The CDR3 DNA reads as TGTGCCAGTAGTATGGATGGGAGTCAGCCCCAGCATTTT. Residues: CASSMDGSQPQHF.

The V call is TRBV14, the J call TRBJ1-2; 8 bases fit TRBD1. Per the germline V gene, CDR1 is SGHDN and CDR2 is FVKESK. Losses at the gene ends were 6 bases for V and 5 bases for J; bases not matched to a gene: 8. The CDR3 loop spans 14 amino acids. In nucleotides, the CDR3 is TGTGCCAGCAGTCGAAGGACAGGGCGGTATGGCTACACCTTC. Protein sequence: CASSRRTGRYGYTF.

CDR3 residues: CASSVTGNSNQPQHF. The CDR3 DNA reads TGTGCCAGCAGCGTAACGGGGAATAGCAATCAGCCCCAGCATTTT. J is TRBJ1-5 and V is TRBV9; D not certain. CDR3 size: 15 residues. V was shortened by 1 base and J by 0 bases, with 8 bases between the two germline ends. Germline loops: CDR1 SGDLS, CDR2 YYNGEE.

The CDR3 loop reads CASSQEGVLSNQPQHF. The CDR3 DNA follows: TGTGCCAGCAGCCAAGAAGGGGTCCTTAGCAATCAGCCCCAGCATTTT. The chain carries TRBV4-2 and TRBJ1-5, with a possible D match to TRBD1 (5 bases). The CDR3 consists of 16 residues. CDR1 LGHNA and CDR2 YNFKEQ come from the germline V gene. Trimming left V 0 bases short and J 0 bases short, with 9 bases between.

The CDR3 spells CASSLAEGGYGYTF. The DNA of the CDR3 is TGTGCCAGCAGCCTGGCGGAGGGCGGCTATGGCTACACCTTC. V is TRBV7-6 and J is TRBJ1-2; D is undetermined. Germline V CDR1 and CDR2: SGHVS, FNYEAQ. The CDR3 totals 14 residues. The V and J ends lost 5 bases and 4 bases respectively, with 14 bases between them. Based on the CDR3 plus reference TRBV7-6 and TRBJ1-2, the full variable domain is GAGVSQSPRYKVTKRGQDVALRCDPISGHVSLYWYRQALGQGPEFLTYFNYEAQQDKSGLPNDRFSAERPEGSISTLTIQRTEQRDSAMYRCASSLAEGGYGYTFGSGTRLTVV.

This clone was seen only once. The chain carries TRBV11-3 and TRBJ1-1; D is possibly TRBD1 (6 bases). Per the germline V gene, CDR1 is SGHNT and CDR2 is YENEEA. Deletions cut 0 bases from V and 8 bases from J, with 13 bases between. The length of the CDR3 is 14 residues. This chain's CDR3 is CASSLDLTGTEAFF. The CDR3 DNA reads TGTGCCAGCAGCTTAGACTTAACAGGGACCGAAGCTTTCTTT. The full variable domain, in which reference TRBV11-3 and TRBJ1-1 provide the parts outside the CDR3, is EAGVVQSPRYKIIEKKQPVAFWCNPISGHNTLYWYLQNLGQGPELLIRYENEEAVDDSQLPKDRFSAERLKGVDSTLKIQPAELGDSAVYLCASSLDLTGTEAFFGQGTRLTVV.

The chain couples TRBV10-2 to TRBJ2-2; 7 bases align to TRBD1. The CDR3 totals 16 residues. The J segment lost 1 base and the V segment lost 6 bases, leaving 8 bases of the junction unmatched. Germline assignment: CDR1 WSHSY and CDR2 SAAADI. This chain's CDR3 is CASSPNRGMNTGELFF. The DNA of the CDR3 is TGCGCCAGCAGCCCCAACAGGGGTATGAACACCGGGGAGCTGTTTTTT.

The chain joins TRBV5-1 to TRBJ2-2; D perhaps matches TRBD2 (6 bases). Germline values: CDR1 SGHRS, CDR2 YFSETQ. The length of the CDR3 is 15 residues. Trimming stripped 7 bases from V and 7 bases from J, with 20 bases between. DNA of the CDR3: TGCGCCAGCGAACCCAACGCGGGACGGAACGGGGAGCTGTTTTTT. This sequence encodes CASEPNAGRNGELFF.

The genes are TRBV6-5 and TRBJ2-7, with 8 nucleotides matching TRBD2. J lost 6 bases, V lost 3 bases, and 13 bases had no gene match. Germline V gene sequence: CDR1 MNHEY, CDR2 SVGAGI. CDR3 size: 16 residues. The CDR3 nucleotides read TGTGCCAGCAGTTATAACCCCGGGACTAGAAGGGGCGAGCAGTACTTC. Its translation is CASSYNPGTRRGEQYF.

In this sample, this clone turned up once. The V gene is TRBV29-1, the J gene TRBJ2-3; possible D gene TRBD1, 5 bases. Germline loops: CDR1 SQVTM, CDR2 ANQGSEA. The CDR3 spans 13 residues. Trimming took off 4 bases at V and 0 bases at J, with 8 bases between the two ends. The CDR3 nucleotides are TGCAGCGTTGTCCCAGGGAGCACAGATACGCAGTATTTT. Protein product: CSVVPGSTDTQYF.

DNA of the CDR3: TGTGCCAGCAGCTTAGATCTAGGGGGCAATCAGCCCCAGCATTTT. It yields the protein CASSLDLGGNQPQHF. The gene calls are TRBV7-2 and TRBJ1-5; D may be TRBD1 (5 bases). Germline lookup yields CDR1 SGHTA and CDR2 FQGNSA. There are 15 residues in the CDR3. V was pared by 1 base and J by 2 bases, with 9 bases between.

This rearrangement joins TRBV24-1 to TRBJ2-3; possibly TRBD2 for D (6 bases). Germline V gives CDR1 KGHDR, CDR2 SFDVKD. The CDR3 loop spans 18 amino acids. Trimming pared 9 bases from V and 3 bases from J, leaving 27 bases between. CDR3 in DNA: TGTGCCACCGCTATTCGGGACTTTAGCGGTACGAGAACAGATACGCAGTATTTT. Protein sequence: CATAIRDFSGTRTDTQYF.

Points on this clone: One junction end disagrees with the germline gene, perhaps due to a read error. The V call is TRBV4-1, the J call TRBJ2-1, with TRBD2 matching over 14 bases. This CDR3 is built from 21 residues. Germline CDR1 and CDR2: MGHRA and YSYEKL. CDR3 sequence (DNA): TGCGCCAGCTGCCAAGGGGGGGGAACGACTAGCGGGAGGGCCCCCAACAATGAGCAGTTCTTC. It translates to CASCQGGGTTSGRAPNNEQFF.

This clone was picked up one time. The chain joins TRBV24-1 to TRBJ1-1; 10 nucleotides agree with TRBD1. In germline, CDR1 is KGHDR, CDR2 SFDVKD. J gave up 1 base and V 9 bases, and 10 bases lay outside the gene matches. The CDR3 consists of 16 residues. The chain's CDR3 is CATEPDRGRGNTEAFF. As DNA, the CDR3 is TGTGCCACCGAACCTGACAGGGGGCGCGGGAACACTGAAGCTTTCTTT.

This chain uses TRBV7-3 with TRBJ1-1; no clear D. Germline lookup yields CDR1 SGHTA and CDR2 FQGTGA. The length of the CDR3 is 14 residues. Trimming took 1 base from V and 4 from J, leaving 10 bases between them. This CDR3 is CASSLRAHGTEAFF. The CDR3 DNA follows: TGTGCCAGCAGCTTAAGAGCTCATGGCACTGAAGCTTTCTTT.

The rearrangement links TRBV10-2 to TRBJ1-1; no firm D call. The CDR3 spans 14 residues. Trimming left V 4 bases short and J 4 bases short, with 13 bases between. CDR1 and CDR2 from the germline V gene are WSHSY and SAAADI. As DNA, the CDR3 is TGCGCCAGCAGTGTTCAGTTTACGGGCACTGAAGCTTTCTTT. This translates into CASSVQFTGTEAFF.

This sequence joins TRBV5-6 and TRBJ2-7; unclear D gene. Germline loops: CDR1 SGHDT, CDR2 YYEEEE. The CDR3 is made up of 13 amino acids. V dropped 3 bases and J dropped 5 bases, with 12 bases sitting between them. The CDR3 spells CASSYFRSNEQYF. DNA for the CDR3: TGTGCCAGCAGCTACTTTCGGAGTAACGAGCAGTACTTC.

CDR3 sequence reads: CASSPRQGVGYEQYF. The CDR3 bases are TGTGCCAGCAGCCCCCGACAGGGTGTGGGATACGAGCAGTACTTC. The chain carries TRBV9 and TRBJ2-7; TRBD1 matches 7 bases. Germline values: CDR1 SGDLS, CDR2 YYNGEE. The CDR3 is 15 residues long. V gave up 4 bases and J gave up 4 bases; unmatched junction bases: 11.